This TCR beta chain was profiled in a study of Ad26.COV2.S vaccination and SARS-CoV-2 variants. Sequencing used immunoSEQ multiplex PCR; TCRdb keeps in-frame clones, though not all of them. This sample carries about 680,000 clones, about 90% of them seen once, and the ten largest clones take nearly 1.5%. Treatment here: about 20 received Ad26.COV2.S at low or high dose, single or two shots; about five received placebo; per-sample allocation not given. Following the first vaccine or placebo injection, samples were taken on day 63. V dropped 1 base and J dropped 2 bases, with 9 bases sitting between them. The germline CDR1 and CDR2 sequences are LGHNA and YSLEER. The CDR3 has 16 amino acids.

This receptor was obtained from a person between 18 and 65 years old who received the Ad26.COV2.S COVID-19 vaccine or a placebo. The rearrangement links TRBV4-3 to TRBJ1-6; D gene unclear. The source was peripheral blood, collected in a trial of Ad26.COV2.S vaccine versus placebo. CDR3 nucleotide sequence: TGCGCCAGCAGCCAAGGAGGGTACCCCTATAATTCACCCCTCCACTTT. Residues: CASSQGGYPYNSPLHF.